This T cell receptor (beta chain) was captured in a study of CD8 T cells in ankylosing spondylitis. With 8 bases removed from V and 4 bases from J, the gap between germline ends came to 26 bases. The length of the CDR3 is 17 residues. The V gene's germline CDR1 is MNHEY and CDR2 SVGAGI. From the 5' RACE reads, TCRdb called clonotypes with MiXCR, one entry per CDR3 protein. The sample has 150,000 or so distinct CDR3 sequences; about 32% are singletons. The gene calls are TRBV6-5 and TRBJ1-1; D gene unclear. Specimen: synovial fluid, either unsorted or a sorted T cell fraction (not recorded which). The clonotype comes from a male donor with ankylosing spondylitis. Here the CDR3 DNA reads TGTGCCAGCTTACTACCTAGAGGCCCGGCCGTGGGCACTGAAGCTTTCTTT. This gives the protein CASLLPRGPAVGTEAFF.